Below are 24 T cell receptor beta chains sequenced from a single sample in a study of technical replicates of blood from several donors. The data were produced by immunoSEQ multiplex PCR, yet TCRdb's version contains in-frame clones alone and is incomplete. Found here are some 77,000 clones, 70% to 90% of them singletons; the top ten hold approximately 4.6%. The material sequenced was PBMCs. These receptors all stem from a human donor in good health. Some clones in this sample may be carry-over from other donors' samples.

For the CDR3, the DNA is TGTGCCACCAGCAGAGATGGACAGGGAGGTCAGCCCCAGCATTTT. Amino acid sequence: CATSRDGQGGQPQHF. The chain carries TRBV15 and TRBJ1-5; 8 bases match TRBD1. CDR3 length: 15 amino acids. CDR1 and CDR2 (germline): LNHNV, YYDKDF (reference sequence). The ends lost 0 bases at V and 6 bases at J; junction bases unmatched: 4.

The chain uses TRBV2 and TRBJ1-5; no clear D gene. Germline values: CDR1 SNHLY, CDR2 FYNNEI. With 2 bases removed from V and 3 bases from J, the gap between germline ends came to 11 bases. The CDR3 totals 15 residues. CDR3 region: CASSESARINQPQHF. Written as DNA, the CDR3 is TGTGCCAGCAGTGAATCCGCGAGGATCAATCAGCCCCAGCATTTT.

The rearrangement uses TRBV5-8 and TRBJ1-2; the D is unclear. Germline lookup yields CDR1 SGHTS and CDR2 YDEGEE. The CDR3 is 12 amino acids. V lost 2 bases and J lost 7, with 9 bases in between. The CDR3 protein is CASSFTEGGYTF. As DNA, the CDR3 is TGTGCCAGCAGCTTTACAGAGGGTGGCTACACCTTC.

J is TRBJ1-2 and V is TRBV18; 9 bases match TRBD1. From germline, CDR1 is KGHSH and CDR2 LQKENI. J was trimmed by 5 bases and V by 3 bases; bases with no gene match: 4. This CDR3 is built from 14 residues. The CDR3 loop is CASSPDRGNYGYTF. The CDR3 coding sequence is TGTGCCAGCTCACCGGACAGGGGAAATTATGGCTACACCTTC.

The rearrangement joins TRBV7-9 to TRBJ2-1; D remains ambiguous. Germline assignment: CDR1 SEHNR and CDR2 FQNEAQ (reference sequence). V lost 4 bases, J lost 8 bases, and 9 bases lay in between. The CDR3 spans 12 residues. The CDR3 spells CASSSSADEQFF. The CDR3 DNA reads TGTGCCAGCAGCTCTAGTGCGGATGAGCAGTTCTTC.

The chain links TRBV29-1 to TRBJ1-4, with TRBD1 matching over 7 bases. CDR3 length: 14 amino acids. Germline CDR1 is SQVTM and CDR2 is ANQGSEA. Trimming at V came to 4 bases and at J to 4 bases, leaving 6 bases not matched to a gene. The chain's CDR3 is CSVGSGTVNEKLFF. The CDR3 nucleotides are TGCAGCGTTGGATCCGGGACAGTTAATGAAAAACTGTTTTTT.

The CDR3 protein is CASSRPGQAPYEQYF. CDR3 bases: TGTGCCAGTAGCCGGCCGGGACAGGCTCCCTACGAGCAGTACTTC. The V gene is TRBV19, the J gene TRBJ2-7; 8 nucleotides line up with TRBD1. V lost 6 bases to trimming and J lost 2 bases; unmatched junction nucleotides: 9. The CDR3 covers 15 residues. Germline lookup yields CDR1 LNHDA and CDR2 SQIVND (reference sequence).

This chain connects TRBV19 to TRBJ1-4; tentatively, D is TRBD1 (5 bases). The germline V gene encodes CDR1 LNHDA and CDR2 SQIVND (reference sequence). The CDR3 contains 13 residues. Between the trimmed V and J ends, which lost 5 bases and 7 bases, there was a span of 11 bases. DNA of the CDR3: TGTGCCAGTAGTGTGGGACTTGCTGAAAAACTGTTTTTT. Its translation: CASSVGLAEKLFF.

The V gene is TRBV29-1, the J gene TRBJ2-5; D unresolved. This CDR3 contains 9 residues. The germline gives CDR1 SQVTM, CDR2 ANQGSEA. Trimming left V 8 bases short and J 5 bases short, with 6 bases between. CDR3 bases: TGCAGCCTCCGGGAGACCCAGTACTTC. Encoded protein: CSLRETQYF.

V usage is TRBV18 and J usage is TRBJ1-1; no firm D call. CDR1 and CDR2 from the germline V gene are KGHSH and LQKENI. V lost 3 bases to trimming and J lost 4 bases, with 6 bases between them. The CDR3 has 12 amino acids. CDR3 region: CASSPSSTEAFF. In DNA, the CDR3 is TGTGCCAGCTCACCGTCTAGCACTGAAGCTTTCTTT.

The V gene is TRBV5-1, the J gene TRBJ2-7, with a possible D match to TRBD2 (5 bases). The CDR3 consists of 15 residues. Trimming stripped 4 bases from V and 3 bases from J, with 17 bases between. Germline CDR1 and CDR2: SGHRS and YFSETQ. The CDR3: CASSQDITGNYEQYF. Here the CDR3 DNA reads TGCGCCAGCAGCCAAGATATTACGGGAAACTACGAGCAGTACTTC.

The rearrangement links TRBV19 to TRBJ1-5; 8 bases match TRBD1. V lost 6 bases, J lost 2 bases, and 9 bases stayed unmatched. The germline V gene has CDR1 LNHDA and CDR2 SQIVND (reference sequence). CDR3 length equals 16 residues. The chain's CDR3 is CASRSSTGVGNQPQHF. CDR3 coding DNA: TGTGCCAGTAGGAGCTCGACAGGGGTGGGCAATCAGCCCCAGCATTTT.

The chain has TRBV2 and TRBJ1-5, with D perhaps matching TRBD1 (6 bases). The CDR3 sequence is 16 residues long. Trimming pared 6 bases from V and 0 bases from J, leaving 15 bases between. Germline CDR1 is SNHLY and CDR2 is FYNNEI. The CDR3 is CASSRFRTDSNQPQHF. The CDR3 DNA sequence: TGTGCCAGCAGCCGTTTCCGGACAGATAGCAATCAGCCCCAGCATTTT.

V and J are TRBV19 and TRBJ2-3; D unclear. The CDR3 contains 11 residues. The V end was cut by 9 bases, the J end by 6 bases, with 10 bases between. The germline V gene has CDR1 LNHDA and CDR2 SQIVND (reference sequence). CDR3 bases: TGTGCCAGCGCGGTCCAGGATACGCAGTATTTT. Residues: CASAVQDTQYF. Filled out from reference TRBV19 and TRBJ2-3, the complete variable domain reads DGGITQSPKYLFRKEGQNVTLSCEQNLNHDAMYWYRQDPGQGLRLIYYSQIVNDFQKGDIAEGYSVSREKKESFPLTVTSAQKNPTAFYLCASAVQDTQYFGPGTRLTVL.

J is TRBJ2-5 and V is TRBV11-2; TRBD2 matches at 12 bases. The CDR3 has 17 residues. Losses at the gene ends were 0 bases for V and 5 bases for J; bases not matched to a gene: 7. Looked up from germline, CDR1 is SGHAT and CDR2 is FQNNGV. DNA of the CDR3: TGTGCCAGCAGCTTAGATCGGGCTAGCGGGGGGGATGAGACCCAGTACTTC. This sequence encodes CASSLDRASGGDETQYF.

The gene calls are TRBV19 and TRBJ1-1, with TRBD1 identical over 7 bases. From germline, CDR1 is LNHDA and CDR2 SQIVND (reference sequence). J was trimmed by 1 base and V by 4 bases; bases with no gene match: 6. The length of the CDR3 is 15 residues. This CDR3 reads CASSRGQVKNTEAFF. CDR3 DNA sequence: TGTGCCAGTAGTAGAGGACAGGTAAAGAACACTGAAGCTTTCTTT.

The chain carries TRBV19 and TRBJ2-7, with D possibly TRBD2 on 6 matching bases. Germline CDR1 and CDR2: LNHDA and SQIVND (reference sequence). This CDR3 spans 15 amino acids. V gave up 7 bases and J gave up 3 bases, with 19 bases separating them. CDR3 in amino acids: CASTPTRGFGYEQYF. CDR3 bases: TGTGCCAGTACCCCTACTCGGGGGTTCGGCTACGAGCAGTACTTC. The full variable domain, its missing parts supplied by reference TRBV19 and TRBJ2-7, is DGGITQSPKYLFRKEGQNVTLSCEQNLNHDAMYWYRQDPGQGLRLIYYSQIVNDFQKGDIAEGYSVSREKKESFPLTVTSAQKNPTAFYLCASTPTRGFGYEQYFGPGTRLTVT.

This clone has a handful of counts. The rearrangement uses TRBV5-6 and TRBJ2-1; TRBD2 agrees at 9 bases. Per germline, CDR1 SGHDT and CDR2 YYEEEE. The CDR3 sequence is 15 residues long. The J segment lost 0 bases and the V segment lost 4 bases, leaving 2 bases of the junction unmatched. CDR3 residues: CASSISGSSYNEQFF. CDR3 DNA: TGTGCCAGCAGCATTAGCGGGAGCTCCTACAATGAGCAGTTCTTC.

The genes are TRBV4-3 and TRBJ2-2, with a possible D match to TRBD2 (6 bases). This CDR3 is 15 amino acids long. The germline gives CDR1 LGHNA, CDR2 YSLEER. Trimming removed 6 bases from V and 8 bases from J, with 19 bases in between. The CDR3 DNA reads as TGCGCCAGCAGTCAGGAGGGACCAAGTACGGGGGAGCTGTTTTTT. Residues: CASSQEGPSTGELFF.

This clone appeared once. This chain joins TRBV5-6 and TRBJ2-3; 7 bases map to TRBD2. The CDR3 spans 15 residues. V was pared by 4 bases and J by 4 bases, with 9 bases of the junction left unmatched. Germline assignment: CDR1 SGHDT and CDR2 YYEEEE. CDR3 protein: CASSPGRGRADTQYF. As DNA, the CDR3 is TGTGCCAGCAGCCCTGGTCGGGGGAGGGCAGATACGCAGTATTTT. Looking up the rest from reference TRBV5-6 and TRBJ2-3 gives the full variable domain: DAGVTQSPTHLIKTRGQQVTLRCSPKSGHDTVSWYQQALGQGPQFIFQYYEEEERQRGNFPDRFSGHQFPNYSSELNVNALLLGDSALYLCASSPGRGRADTQYFGPGTRLTVL.

The CDR3 protein is CASSGQGGIQEAFF. CDR3 sequence (DNA): TGTGCCAGCAGTGGCCAGGGGGGAATTCAAGAAGCTTTCTTT. The chain is built from TRBV2 and TRBJ1-1; 7 bases align to TRBD1. V gave up 4 bases and J gave up 8 bases; unmatched junction bases: 10. This CDR3 spans 14 amino acids. Germline lookup yields CDR1 SNHLY and CDR2 FYNNEI.

The V gene is TRBV19, the J gene TRBJ2-1, with 11 nucleotides matching TRBD2. CDR1 is LNHDA, CDR2 SQIVND, per germline (reference sequence). Trimming cost V 5 bases and J 1 base; bases outside gene matches: 16. This CDR3 has 20 amino acids. CDR3 in DNA: TGTGCCAGTAGTCCCCGACTAGCGGGATCGTTAACGCGATCCTACAATGAGCAGTTCTTC. This translates into CASSPRLAGSLTRSYNEQFF. The full variable domain, completed using reference TRBV19 and TRBJ2-1, is DGGITQSPKYLFRKEGQNVTLSCEQNLNHDAMYWYRQDPGQGLRLIYYSQIVNDFQKGDIAEGYSVSREKKESFPLTVTSAQKNPTAFYLCASSPRLAGSLTRSYNEQFFGPGTRLTVL.

V usage is TRBV5-1 and J usage is TRBJ2-7, with 8 bases lining up with TRBD2. CDR1 SGHRS and CDR2 YFSETQ come from the germline V gene. The length of the CDR3 is 14 residues. Unmatched junction bases numbered 9, after V lost 6 bases and J lost 4 bases. The CDR3 DNA reads as TGCGCCAGCACCAATAGCGGGAACGAGTACGAGCAGTACTTC. This gives the protein CASTNSGNEYEQYF.

The rearrangement joins TRBV5-6 to TRBJ2-7; 10 bases match TRBD1. This CDR3 comprises 14 residues. The junction had 8 bases not matched to a gene; V was cut back by 5 bases and J by 6 bases. Germline lookup yields CDR1 SGHDT and CDR2 YYEEEE. DNA of the CDR3: TGTGCCAGCAGGTCCCGGGACAGGGGACGCGAGCAGTACTTC. Translating gives CASRSRDRGREQYF. The complete variable domain, with remaining parts taken from reference TRBV5-6 and TRBJ2-7, reads DAGVTQSPTHLIKTRGQQVTLRCSPKSGHDTVSWYQQALGQGPQFIFQYYEEEERQRGNFPDRFSGHQFPNYSSELNVNALLLGDSALYLCASRSRDRGREQYFGPGTRLTVT.